Each of the 19 T cell receptor beta chains below was sequenced from the same sample in a study of read filtering for tumor transcriptome and immune sequencing. The library was built from around 380 ng RNA with molecular barcoded adaptors for alpha/delta and beta/gamma chains. MiXCR, applied by TCRdb to the reads, yields one record per CDR3 protein. The profile covers about 19,000 distinct CDR3 sequences, with roughly a fifth appearing a single time and less than 25% taken by the ten largest. The sequenced sample consisted of a population of CD138-negative cells sorted from bone marrow. The receptors were sampled from a donor aged 40 or older with multiple myeloma.

This clonotype was observed at least ten times. CDR3 loop: CSATGSLNTEAFF. DNA of the CDR3: TGCAGTGCTACGGGATCTTTGAACACTGAAGCTTTCTTT. The chain combines TRBV20-1 with TRBJ1-1, with D unresolved. The CDR3 consists of 13 residues. Germline loops: CDR1 DFQATT, CDR2 SNEGSKA (reference sequence). Between the trimmed V and J ends, which lost 4 bases and 0 bases, there was a span of 9 bases.

This clonotype occurred many times. The chain carries TRBV9 and TRBJ2-1, with D hard to call. The CDR3 loop spans 13 amino acids. From germline, CDR1 is SGDLS and CDR2 YYNGEE. Trimming took off 0 bases at V and 9 bases at J, with 10 bases between the two ends. The CDR3 DNA reads as TGTGCCAGCAGCGTAGCCATTTACTCTGAGCAGTTCTTC. Translated: CASSVAIYSEQFF.

This clonotype came up a few times. CDR3 sequence: CSARDPGPNPPQYF. In nucleotides, the CDR3 is TGCAGTGCTAGGGATCCCGGCCCTAACCCCCCGCAGTATTTT. The rearrangement uses TRBV20-1 and TRBJ2-3, with D unclear. This CDR3 spans 14 amino acids. The germline V and J ends were trimmed by 3 bases and 10 bases, with 20 bases remaining between them. CDR1 and CDR2 (germline): DFQATT, SNEGSKA (reference sequence).

Details on this clonotype: One end of the junction does not line up with germline, which may come from a read error. The chain joins TRBV14 to TRBJ2-1; D gene unclear. The CDR3 extends over 16 amino acids. Per the germline V gene, CDR1 is SGHDN and CDR2 is FVKESK. For the CDR3, the DNA is TGTGCCGGCAGCCTAAGAGACCAAAGCTCCTACAATGAGCAGTTCTTC. Protein: CAGSLRDQSSYNEQFF.

Note on this clonotype: A read error may be the cause here, since a much bigger clone is one base away. This sequence joins TRBV21-1 and TRBJ2-7. TRBV21-1 counts as a pseudogene. This CDR3 comprises 16 residues. CDR3 residues: CASSKLGRRDSYEQYF. In DNA form, the CDR3 reads TGTGCCAGCAGCAAGTTAGGCAGGAGAGATTCCTACGAGCAGTACTTC.

This clonotype was seen a few times. The chain combines TRBV20-1 with TRBJ2-1, with D hard to call. The CDR3 spans 14 residues. Per germline, CDR1 DFQATT and CDR2 SNEGSKA (reference sequence). The V end was cut by 4 bases, the J end by 1 base, with 11 bases between. CDR3 residues: CSANQRRSYNEQFF. The CDR3 nucleotides are TGCAGTGCTAACCAAAGAAGATCCTACAATGAGCAGTTCTTC.

This clonotype was seen many times. The V gene is TRBV6-5, the J gene TRBJ2-3, with 8 positions matching TRBD1. Germline loops: CDR1 MNHEY, CDR2 SVGAGI. The trim removed 2 bases at V and 3 bases at J, leaving 7 bases unmatched. CDR3 length equals 16 residues. This CDR3 reads CASSYLGTGVTDTQYF. The CDR3 DNA reads as TGTGCCAGCAGTTACCTGGGGACAGGTGTTACAGATACGCAGTATTTT.

This clonotype is labeled medium-sized. J is TRBJ1-1 and V is TRBV4-3; D is ambiguous. In germline, CDR1 is LGHNA, CDR2 YSLEER. The CDR3 runs 14 residues. Deletions cut 3 bases from V and 1 base from J, with 9 bases between. CDR3 bases: TGCGCCAGCAGCCATGTAACAGCGAACACTGAAGCTTTCTTT. This sequence encodes CASSHVTANTEAFF.

The gene calls are TRBV4-3 and TRBJ2-2; D perhaps matches TRBD2 (6 bases). Germline assignment: CDR1 LGHNA and CDR2 YSLEER. There are 17 residues in the CDR3. Trimming removed 4 bases from V and 0 bases from J, with 15 bases in between. The CDR3 region is CASSLEIGRANTGELFF. CDR3 bases: TGCGCCAGCAGCCTCGAGATCGGGAGAGCGAACACCGGGGAGCTGTTTTTT.

This clonotype was detected many times. The rearrangement uses TRBV30 and TRBJ2-3; D is perhaps TRBD2 (6 bases). Germline V gene lookup returns CDR1 GTSNPN and CDR2 SVGIG (reference sequence). V lost 0 bases and J 4 bases, leaving 11 bases between the germline ends. The CDR3 has 14 amino acids. In DNA form, the CDR3 reads TGTGCCTGGAGTGTGGGCGGGAAAGCAGATACGCAGTATTTT. This gives the protein CAWSVGGKADTQYF.

The sample holds many counts of this clonotype. The rearrangement uses TRBV12-3 or TRBV12-4 and TRBJ2-6; TRBD2 agrees at 11 bases. The CDR3 is 19 amino acids. V dropped 7 bases and J dropped 0; count of bases not matched to a gene: 11. CDR3 in DNA: TGTGCCAGCACCACGACCACTAGCGGGAGCCTCTCTGGGGCCAACGTCCTGACTTTC. Translating it yields CASTTTTSGSLSGANVLTF.

This clonotype was counted ten times or more. The V gene is TRBV30, the J gene TRBJ1-1; no reliable D call. V lost 0 bases and J lost 4, with 9 bases in between. This CDR3 has 13 amino acids. Germline lookup yields CDR1 GTSNPN and CDR2 SVGIG (reference sequence). CDR3 sequence reads: CAWSVSDGTEAFF. For the CDR3, the DNA is TGTGCCTGGAGTGTATCGGATGGCACTGAAGCTTTCTTT.

This clonotype was detected ten times or more. V and J are TRBV29-1 and TRBJ2-1, with 7 nucleotides matching TRBD2. The CDR3 sequence is 14 residues long. Germline V gene lookup returns CDR1 SQVTM and CDR2 ANQGSEA. The trim removed 2 bases at V and 4 bases at J, leaving 5 bases unmatched. CDR3: CSVELGRGYNEQFF. The DNA of the CDR3 is TGCAGCGTTGAATTAGGGAGGGGATACAATGAGCAGTTCTTC.

This clonotype was detected ten times or more. The gene calls are TRBV7-2 and TRBJ2-7; 14 bases fit TRBD2. This CDR3 spans 18 amino acids. Trimming removed 2 bases from V and 2 bases from J; junction bases left unmatched: 8. The germline V gene encodes CDR1 SGHTA and CDR2 FQGNSA. The CDR3 DNA is TGTGCCAGCAGCTTAACGGGGACTAGCGGGAGTACCCCCTACGAGCAGTACTTC. Translation: CASSLTGTSGSTPYEQYF.

This clonotype appeared many times. V gene TRBV29-1 combines with J gene TRBJ2-2; 7 nucleotides line up with TRBD1. After removal of 7 bases from V and 1 base from J, the junction contained 3 bases not matched to a gene. CDR3 length: 13 amino acids. CDR1 is SQVTM, CDR2 ANQGSEA, per germline. The CDR3 sequence is CSARTGNTGELFF. CDR3 nucleotide sequence: TGCAGCGCCCGGACAGGGAACACCGGGGAGCTGTTTTTT.

This clonotype appeared many times. The gene calls are TRBV10-3 and TRBJ2-2, with D perhaps matching TRBD2 (6 bases). V lost 11 bases and J 4 bases, leaving 8 bases between the germline ends. This CDR3 has 11 residues. The germline V gene encodes CDR1 ENHRY and CDR2 SYGVKD. CDR3 in amino acids: CAAAGTGELFF. CDR3 bases: TGTGCCGCAGCGGGCACCGGGGAGCTGTTTTTT.

This rearrangement joins TRBV12-3 or TRBV12-4 to TRBJ1-5; TRBD1 aligns across 9 bases. The CDR3 contains 15 residues. After removal of 4 bases from V and 7 bases from J, the junction contained 8 bases not matched to a gene. CDR3 protein: CASSSRDRAGQPQHF. In DNA form, the CDR3 reads TGTGCCAGCAGTTCCCGGGACAGGGCCGGGCAGCCCCAGCATTTT.

The chain uses TRBV20-1 and TRBJ2-5, with D uncertain. V was cut by 4 bases and J by 5 bases, with 14 bases left in between. Germline CDR1 is DFQATT and CDR2 is SNEGSKA (reference sequence). CDR3 length: 13 amino acids. Here the CDR3 reads CSAIRVGYETQYF. CDR3 nucleotide sequence: TGCAGTGCTATAAGGGTTGGTTACGAGACCCAGTACTTC.

A note on this clonotype: An end of the junction differs from the germline gene, which may be a read error. The chain is built from TRBV7-3 and TRBJ2-3; D is possibly TRBD2 (5 bases). The CDR3 runs 15 residues. Germline lookup yields CDR1 SGHTA and CDR2 FQGTGA. CDR3 region: CASSPGRSSTDSQYF. The CDR3 region has the DNA TGTGCCAGCAGCCCTGGACGATCTAGCACAGATTCGCAGTATTTT.